This T cell receptor (beta chain) stems from a study of shared clonotypes between healthy human individuals. The table came from immunoSEQ multiplex PCR; TCRdb's copy has only in-frame clones and leaves some out. The top ten hold around 12% of the sample, which has around 510,000 clones, roughly 79% seen once. V lost 1 base and J lost 2, with 3 bases in between. The CDR3 consists of 12 residues. Germline V gives CDR1 KGHSY, CDR2 FQNENV. Those who donated were healthy HIV-negative adults, with no recent acute infections or vaccinations reported. Sequencing was performed on PBMCs. The sequence was collected from a middle-aged woman in good health. Some clones in this sample may be carry-over from other donors' samples. V and J are TRBV16 and TRBJ2-7; D uncertain. CDR3 sequence: CASSQLAYEQYF. The CDR3 DNA reads as TGTGCCAGCAGCCAATTGGCCTACGAGCAGTACTTC.